A single sample gave rise to the 7 T cell receptor beta chains below, sequenced in a study of CD4+ T cells in melanoma. TCRdb's table, derived via immunoSEQ multiplex PCR, lists solely in-frame clones and lacks some. The sample consists of tens of thousands of clones, more than 60% of them appearing once. Sequencing was performed on tumor tissue. Receptor source: a human donor with melanoma.

The chain uses TRBV19 and TRBJ2-7, with D maybe TRBD2 (6 bases). The length of the CDR3 is 12 residues. Germline-derived CDR1 and CDR2 are LNHDA and SQIVND (reference sequence). Trimming cost V 3 bases and J 5 bases, with 8 bases left between them. The CDR3, as DNA: TGTGCCAGTAGTATTCGGGGGAACGAGCAGTACTTC. This codes for CASSIRGNEQYF. Drawing the rest from reference TRBV19 and TRBJ2-7, the complete variable domain is DGGITQSPKYLFRKEGQNVTLSCEQNLNHDAMYWYRQDPGQGLRLIYYSQIVNDFQKGDIAEGYSVSREKKESFPLTVTSAQKNPTAFYLCASSIRGNEQYFGPGTRLTVT.

This clone came up a few times. The chain links TRBV27 to TRBJ2-7; D not resolved. Trimming cost V 6 bases and J 0 bases, with 3 bases left between them. Germline V gene data show CDR1 as MNHEY and CDR2 as SMNVEV (reference sequence). The CDR3 runs to 11 residues. CDR3 region: CASRNSYEQYF. For the CDR3, the DNA is TGTGCCAGCAGGAACTCCTACGAGCAGTACTTC.

The chain uses TRBV7-2 and TRBJ2-3, with unresolved D. This CDR3 comprises 14 residues. Germline-derived CDR1 and CDR2 are SGHTA and FQGNSA. Trimming stripped 0 bases from V and 5 bases from J, with 9 bases between. CDR3 amino acids: CASSLAPLRDTQYF. CDR3 nucleotide sequence: TGTGCCAGCAGCTTAGCCCCTCTTCGAGATACGCAGTATTTT.

This rearrangement joins TRBV19 to TRBJ1-2; 8 bases map to TRBD1. CDR1 and CDR2 (germline): LNHDA, SQIVND (reference sequence). V shed 0 bases and J 2 bases; nucleotides not matched to a gene: 2. The CDR3 is made up of 15 amino acids. Here the CDR3 DNA reads TGTGCCAGTAGTATAGATGGGGACAGGAACTATGGCTACACCTTC. Translated: CASSIDGDRNYGYTF.

The chain employs TRBV19 and TRBJ1-4, with D hard to call. Germline V gene sequence: CDR1 LNHDA, CDR2 SQIVND (reference sequence). Between the trimmed V and J ends, which lost 7 bases and 10 bases, there was a span of 22 bases. This CDR3 is built from 15 residues. CDR3: CASTTQLVAAGKLFF. The CDR3 DNA sequence: TGTGCCAGTACCACACAACTCGTAGCAGCCGGAAAACTGTTTTTT.

The rearrangement uses TRBV29-1 and TRBJ2-6; 8 nucleotides align to TRBD1. With 8 bases clipped from V and 4 bases from J, the junction kept 13 bases outside the gene matches. The length of the CDR3 is 16 residues. The germline gives CDR1 SQVTM, CDR2 ANQGSEA. The CDR3 DNA follows: TGCAGCTCACTCTGGACAGGGTCACCCGGGGCCAACGTCCTGACTTTC. Its translation is CSSLWTGSPGANVLTF.

In its sample, this clone was seen once. The chain has TRBV11-3 and TRBJ2-7, with D perhaps TRBD2 (6 bases). Germline CDR1 reads SGHNT; CDR2 reads YENEEA. The V end was cut by 10 bases, the J end by 1 base, with 14 bases between. This CDR3 is 13 amino acids long. Here the CDR3 DNA reads TGTGCCACGGAGGGTCATAAATCCTACGAGCAGTACTTC. It specifies CATEGHKSYEQYF. The variable domain in full, with the rest retrieved from reference TRBV11-3 and TRBJ2-7, is EAGVVQSPRYKIIEKKQPVAFWCNPISGHNTLYWYLQNLGQGPELLIRYENEEAVDDSQLPKDRFSAERLKGVDSTLKIQPAELGDSAVYLCATEGHKSYEQYFGPGTRLTVT.